The 29 T cell receptor beta chains given below trace back to one sample, sequenced in a study of blood T cell repertoires in COVID-19. Measured with immunoSEQ multiplex PCR; TCRdb has only the in-frame clones, and not every one. The table has hundreds of thousands of clones, more than 90% seen once. The source material was PBMCs or T cells enriched from blood (not recorded which). These receptors were obtained from a man in his fifties or sixties who had recovered from COVID-19.

The chain carries TRBV7-2 and TRBJ2-7; D is unclear. Per germline, CDR1 SGHTA and CDR2 FQGNSA. The CDR3 covers 12 residues. Deletions cut 6 bases from V and 5 bases from J, with 11 bases between. The CDR3 reads CASRYSIHEQYF. DNA for the CDR3: TGTGCCAGCAGATACAGTATCCACGAGCAGTACTTC. Filled out from reference TRBV7-2 and TRBJ2-7, the complete variable domain reads GAGVSQSPSNKVTEKGKDVELRCDPISGHTALYWYRQSLGQGLEFLIYFQGNSAPDKSGLPSDRFSAERTGGSVSTLTIQRTQQEDSAVYLCASRYSIHEQYFGPGTRLTVT.

The chain has TRBV27 and TRBJ1-1; possibly TRBD1 for D (6 bases). The CDR3 runs to 16 residues. Per the germline V gene, CDR1 is MNHEY and CDR2 is SMNVEV (reference sequence). V was trimmed by 3 bases and J by 3 bases, leaving 17 bases between them. As DNA, the CDR3 is TGTGCCAGCAGTTTTCAACCCCCGGGACAACACACTGAAGCTTTCTTT. As protein: CASSFQPPGQHTEAFF.

In this sample, this clone turned up a few times. CDR3 region: CASSLGLYQKLFF. The CDR3 coding sequence is TGTGCCAGCAGCTTAGGGCTGTACCAGAAACTGTTTTTT. This chain links TRBV7-2 with TRBJ1-4; D uncertain. Germline assignment: CDR1 SGHTA and CDR2 FQGNSA. The CDR3 sequence is 13 residues long. Trimming pared 1 base from V and 11 bases from J, leaving 11 bases between.

The V gene is TRBV3-1 (or the pseudogene TRBV3-2), the J gene TRBJ2-2, with 7 nucleotides matching TRBD2. Per the germline V gene, CDR1 is LGHDT and CDR2 is YNNKEL (reference sequence). V shed 1 base, J shed 1 base, and the junction held 6 bases outside the gene matches. The CDR3 runs to 17 residues. CDR3 amino acids: CASSQVGGSLNTGELFF. In nucleotides, the CDR3 is TGTGCCAGCAGCCAAGTGGGGGGGTCACTGAACACCGGGGAGCTGTTTTTT.

The chain uses TRBV4-1 and TRBJ2-5; 9 bases fit TRBD2. This CDR3 is built from 18 residues. The germline V gene has CDR1 MGHRA and CDR2 YSYEKL. V lost 0 bases to trimming and J lost 2 bases; unmatched junction nucleotides: 10. CDR3 bases: TGCGCCAGCAGCCAAGAAAGTCCACAGCGGGGGGTTCAAGAGACCCAGTACTTC. Its translation: CASSQESPQRGVQETQYF.

This clone is a singleton in its sample. The chain links TRBV5-4 to TRBJ1-1; D possibly corresponds to TRBD1 (5 bases). Germline V gene lookup returns CDR1 SGHNT and CDR2 YYREEE (reference sequence). CDR3 size: 14 residues. Deletions cut 4 bases from V and 1 base from J, with 11 bases between. This chain's CDR3 is CASSRDGGNTEAFF. For the CDR3, the DNA is TGTGCCAGCAGCAGGGACGGGGGGAACACTGAAGCTTTCTTT.

The chain employs TRBV28 and TRBJ1-2, with 8 bases that match TRBD1. The germline CDR1 and CDR2 sequences are MDHEN and SYDVKM. CDR3 length: 16 amino acids. V lost 3 bases to trimming and J lost 7 bases; unmatched junction nucleotides: 13. CDR3 protein: CASSFNRGGTIVGYTF. In DNA form, the CDR3 reads TGTGCCAGCAGTTTTAACAGGGGGGGGACCATAGTTGGCTACACCTTC.

J is TRBJ1-2 and V is TRBV6-1; D may be TRBD1 (6 bases). Germline V gene sequence: CDR1 MNHNS, CDR2 SASEGT. V lost 2 bases and J lost 1, with 11 bases in between. The CDR3 extends over 15 amino acids. The CDR3 here is CASSEMGAINYGYTF. In DNA form, the CDR3 reads TGTGCCAGCAGTGAAATGGGGGCAATTAACTATGGCTACACCTTC.

The V and J genes are TRBV21-1 and TRBJ1-1; TRBD1 is the table's D call, not checked against the DNA. TRBV21-1 is a pseudogene locus. The CDR3 runs to 14 residues. CDR3 amino acids: CASSKASGSTEAFF. As DNA, the CDR3 is TGTGCCAGCAGCAAAGCTTCAGGGTCCACTGAAGCTTTCTTT.

Points on this clone: Other DNA sequences in this sample translate to the same CDR3. This chain uses TRBV3-1 (or the pseudogene TRBV3-2) with TRBJ1-6; D is ambiguous. Germline CDR1 reads LGHDT; CDR2 reads YNNKEL (reference sequence). The CDR3 contains 14 residues. V gave up 3 bases and J gave up 6 bases, with 9 bases separating them. CDR3 DNA: TGTGCCAGCAGCCAGGGGAGAGTTAATTCACCCCTCCACTTT. Amino acid sequence: CASSQGRVNSPLHF.

V usage is TRBV4-1 and J usage is TRBJ1-5, with unresolved D. The V end lost 0 bases, the J end lost 5 bases, and 11 bases lay between the germline ends. The germline V gene has CDR1 MGHRA and CDR2 YSYEKL. The CDR3 loop spans 15 amino acids. The CDR3 sequence is CASSQDQWEDQPQHF. The CDR3 nucleotides read TGCGCCAGCAGCCAAGATCAATGGGAGGATCAGCCCCAGCATTTT.

This clone was recorded a few times. This chain connects TRBV6-5 to TRBJ1-4; D is uncertain. Germline lookup yields CDR1 MNHEY and CDR2 SVGAGI. Trimming stripped 6 bases from V and 4 bases from J, with 12 bases between. The CDR3 extends over 14 amino acids. In DNA, the CDR3 is TGTGCCAGCAGGGAGCGGACGGGTAATGAAAAACTGTTTTTT. Translating gives CASRERTGNEKLFF.

This clone has only one observation. The rearrangement links TRBV5-8 to TRBJ2-1, with TRBD2 identical over 10 bases. V lost 3 bases, J lost 4 bases, and 4 bases stayed unmatched. The V gene's germline CDR1 is SGHTS and CDR2 YDEGEE. This CDR3 comprises 15 residues. The CDR3 DNA reads TGTGCCAGCAGCTCCAGCGGGAGGGCGTACAATGAGCAGTTCTTC. Amino acids: CASSSSGRAYNEQFF.

The J gene is TRBJ1-2, the V gene TRBV19; D is ambiguous. Germline V gene lookup returns CDR1 LNHDA and CDR2 SQIVND (reference sequence). The V end was cut by 4 bases, the J end by 7 bases, with 16 bases between. The CDR3 has 14 amino acids. The CDR3 region is CASSTRERSPGYTF. The CDR3 DNA sequence: TGTGCCAGTAGTACCCGGGAACGGTCCCCTGGCTACACCTTC.

The chain uses TRBV5-4 and TRBJ1-4; D might be TRBD1 (5 bases). The CDR3 consists of 14 residues. Germline V gives CDR1 SGHNT, CDR2 YYREEE (reference sequence). V shed 0 bases and J shed 7 bases, with 10 bases lying between them. The CDR3 region has the DNA TGTGCCAGCAGCTTGGACAGGTACTCTGAAAAACTGTTTTTT. This gives the protein CASSLDRYSEKLFF.

V and J are TRBV5-6 and TRBJ1-3; D remains ambiguous. The V gene's germline CDR1 is SGHDT and CDR2 YYEEEE. With 5 bases removed from V and 4 bases from J, the gap between germline ends came to 13 bases. This CDR3 comprises 14 residues. CDR3 sequence reads: CASSAGGRGNTIYF. The CDR3 coding sequence is TGTGCCAGCAGTGCGGGAGGGCGCGGAAACACCATATATTTT.

The chain is built from TRBV2 and TRBJ2-3; TRBD2 aligns across 8 bases. There are 15 residues in the CDR3. CDR1 and CDR2 from the germline V gene are SNHLY and FYNNEI. V shed 6 bases, J shed 2 bases, and the junction held 7 bases outside the gene matches. The CDR3 spells CASSDVGGATDTQYF. The CDR3 DNA is TGTGCCAGCAGCGATGTCGGGGGGGCCACAGATACGCAGTATTTT.

This chain connects TRBV4-3 to TRBJ1-2; D perhaps matches TRBD1 (6 bases). The CDR3 contains 14 residues. Germline-derived CDR1 and CDR2 are LGHNA and YSLEER. Trimming cost V 4 bases and J 8 bases, with 17 bases left between them. The DNA for the CDR3 is TGCGCCAGCAGCCGATCTGGCAGGGGAGAGGGCTACACCTTC. Amino acid sequence: CASSRSGRGEGYTF.

The chain carries TRBV4-1 and TRBJ2-2; TRBD1 matches at 10 bases. Germline CDR1 is MGHRA and CDR2 is YSYEKL. J gave up 9 bases and V 1 base, and 11 bases lay outside the gene matches. The CDR3 loop spans 17 amino acids. In DNA form, the CDR3 reads TGCGCCAGCAGCCAAGCCCCCCGGACAGGGGGGAACCGGGAGCTGTTTTTT. This codes for CASSQAPRTGGNRELFF.

This chain uses TRBV4-1 with TRBJ1-5, with D perhaps matching TRBD1 (6 bases). V lost 1 base to trimming and J lost 0 bases, with 16 bases between them. CDR3 size: 18 residues. The germline gives CDR1 MGHRA, CDR2 YSYEKL. In DNA, the CDR3 is TGCGCCAGCAGCCAAGCCATACCCACAGGGTATAGCAATCAGCCCCAGCATTTT. This sequence encodes CASSQAIPTGYSNQPQHF.

The chain recombines TRBV10-1 with TRBJ2-5; possibly TRBD1 for D (6 bases). CDR1 and CDR2 (germline): WNHNN, SYGVQD (reference sequence). Trimming removed 5 bases from V and 3 bases from J, with 16 bases in between. This CDR3 is 15 amino acids long. The CDR3 protein is CASSPSTQGKETQYF. The CDR3 region has the DNA TGCGCCAGCAGTCCCTCAACCCAGGGGAAAGAGACCCAGTACTTC.

This rearrangement joins TRBV9 to TRBJ1-2; D unclear. V lost 3 bases and J lost 1, with 13 bases in between. Germline CDR1 and CDR2: SGDLS and YYNGEE. CDR3 size: 15 residues. The CDR3 region is CASSERPPGNYGYTF. The CDR3 DNA is TGTGCCAGCAGCGAAAGACCCCCGGGTAACTATGGCTACACCTTC.

The chain combines TRBV6-5 with TRBJ1-6; D gene uncertain. With 10 bases removed from V and 7 bases from J, the gap between germline ends came to 14 bases. Germline-derived CDR1 and CDR2 are MNHEY and SVGAGI. The CDR3 spans 13 residues. The CDR3 DNA follows: TGTGCCACGAATACAGTAAACAATTCACCCCTCCACTTT. As protein: CATNTVNNSPLHF.

The chain couples TRBV6-6 to TRBJ2-1; the D gene is possibly TRBD1 (6 bases). The length of the CDR3 is 17 residues. CDR1 is MNHNY and CDR2 is SVGAGI in the germline V gene (reference sequence). V was trimmed by 5 bases and J by 5 bases, leaving 22 bases between them. CDR3 sequence: CASSPHPAQGWNNEQFF. The CDR3 nucleotides read TGTGCCAGCAGTCCGCACCCGGCCCAGGGGTGGAACAATGAGCAGTTCTTC.

The chain joins TRBV30 to TRBJ1-6; D gene unclear. Trimming took off 0 bases at V and 9 bases at J, with 12 bases between the two ends. Germline V gene data show CDR1 as GTSNPN and CDR2 as SVGIG (reference sequence). The CDR3 consists of 14 residues. CDR3 sequence reads: CAWSVRLSGSPLHF. The CDR3 region has the DNA TGTGCCTGGAGTGTACGGTTATCAGGTTCACCCCTCCACTTT.

The V call is TRBV4-2, the J call TRBJ1-5, with no clear D. From germline, CDR1 is LGHNA and CDR2 YNFKEQ. V was shortened by 3 bases and J by 1 base, with 16 bases between the two germline ends. The CDR3 consists of 17 residues. The CDR3, as DNA: TGTGCCAGCAGCCATGTCTCCGGCGGCCGGAGCAATCAGCCCCAGCATTTT. This translates into CASSHVSGGRSNQPQHF.

The chain has TRBV10-3 and TRBJ2-7; TRBD1 agrees at 11 bases. Germline values: CDR1 ENHRY, CDR2 SYGVKD. The CDR3 totals 16 residues. Germline trimming cut 8 bases from V and 7 bases from J; bases unmatched to any gene: 16. CDR3 in amino acids: CAIAVGSGQGAREQYF. The CDR3 DNA is TGTGCCATCGCTGTAGGGTCAGGACAGGGGGCGCGGGAGCAGTACTTC.

This chain joins TRBV2 and TRBJ2-1, with TRBD2 identical over 8 bases. Per germline, CDR1 SNHLY and CDR2 FYNNEI. V dropped 6 bases and J dropped 0; count of bases not matched to a gene: 4. This CDR3 region has 15 residues. CDR3 coding DNA: TGTGCCAGCAGACCCAGCGGGGGCTCCTACAATGAGCAGTTCTTC. Translating it yields CASRPSGGSYNEQFF.

The rearrangement uses TRBV11-3 and TRBJ2-1; D is undetermined. Trimming removed 1 base at V and 7 bases at J, with 17 bases between. From germline, CDR1 is SGHNT and CDR2 YENEEA. CDR3 length: 16 amino acids. CDR3 region: CASSLAVARGRNEQFF. CDR3 nucleotide sequence: TGTGCCAGCAGCTTAGCGGTGGCTAGAGGTCGTAATGAGCAGTTCTTC.